This T cell receptor beta chain was found in a study of graft-versus-host responses after intestinal transplantation. Study results and caveats: Levels of circulating GvH clones at their peak were associated with early post-transplant HvG declines.

Germline CDR1 reads MNHNS; CDR2 reads SASEGT. With V trimmed by 1 base and J by 4 bases, 0 bases remained unmatched. This CDR3 comprises 14 residues. To note about this clone: What it binds is not known. The sample holds other DNA sequences that translate to the same CDR3.

Sequencing was performed with immunoSEQ multiplex PCR; in TCRdb, only in-frame clones are kept and a portion is missing. This table has tens of thousands of clones, more than 80% appearing once. The V gene is TRBV6-1, the J gene TRBJ2-3, with 9 bases matching TRBD1. The receptor was derived from a human patient who received an intestinal transplant, so some T cells may come from the graft donor. Sequencing used PBMCs, obtained 300 to 330 days after intestinal transplant. The CDR3 nucleotides are TGTGCCAGCAGTGAAGGACAGGGGGCAGATACGCAGTATTTT. Amino acids: CASSEGQGADTQYF.